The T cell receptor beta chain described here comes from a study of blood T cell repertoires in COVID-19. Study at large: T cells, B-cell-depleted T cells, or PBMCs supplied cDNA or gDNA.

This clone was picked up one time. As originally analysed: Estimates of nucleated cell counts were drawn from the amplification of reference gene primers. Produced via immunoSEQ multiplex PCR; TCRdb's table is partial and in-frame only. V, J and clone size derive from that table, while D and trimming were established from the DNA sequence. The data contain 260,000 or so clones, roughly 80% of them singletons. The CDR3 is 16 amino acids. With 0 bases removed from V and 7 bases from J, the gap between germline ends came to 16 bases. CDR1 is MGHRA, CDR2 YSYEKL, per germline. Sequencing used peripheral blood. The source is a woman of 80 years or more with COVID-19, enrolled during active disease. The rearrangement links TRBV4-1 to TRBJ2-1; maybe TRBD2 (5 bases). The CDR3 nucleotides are TGCGCCAGCAGCCAAGATGAGGCGTCGACGGGGAATGAGCAGTTCTTC. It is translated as CASSQDEASTGNEQFF.